Each of the 10 T cell receptor beta chains below was sequenced from the same sample in a study of human thymus T cells. Profiled with immunoSEQ multiplex PCR; TCRdb holds only in-frame clones, not every one. The table includes under 70,000 clones, approximately 93% detected once. What was sequenced was blood. The receptors shown here come from a boy in the first two years of life with a congenital heart defect but otherwise immunologically healthy.

The V and J genes are TRBV11-2 and TRBJ2-1; 8 bases align to TRBD2. In germline, CDR1 is SGHAT, CDR2 FQNNGV. The CDR3 is 16 amino acids. Trimming removed 5 bases from V and 0 bases from J; junction bases left unmatched: 6. Written as DNA, the CDR3 is TGTGCCAGCAGCCCCCTAGCGGGCTACTCCTACAATGAGCAGTTCTTC. It encodes CASSPLAGYSYNEQFF.

A few counts support this clone. This chain links TRBV6-5 with TRBJ2-1; no definite D call. Germline V gene lookup returns CDR1 MNHEY and CDR2 SVGAGI. Trimming pared 7 bases from V and 7 bases from J, leaving 14 bases between. The CDR3 extends over 13 amino acids. CDR3 coding DNA: TGTGCCAGCACGAACGGCCCACCGAATGAGCAGTTCTTC. Protein: CASTNGPPNEQFF.

The rearrangement joins TRBV4-1 to TRBJ1-5; no firm D call. The germline V gene encodes CDR1 MGHRA and CDR2 YSYEKL. V was shortened by 2 bases and J by 7 bases, with 12 bases between the two germline ends. The CDR3 spans 14 residues. CDR3 sequence (DNA): TGCGCCAGCAGCCAACTAGTAGCTCCGCAGCCCCAGCATTTT. Protein product: CASSQLVAPQPQHF.

This clone was seen a single time. The genes are TRBV30 and TRBJ1-2; a weak D match, TRBD1 (5 bases). This CDR3 contains 11 residues. Germline lookup yields CDR1 GTSNPN and CDR2 SVGIG (reference sequence). CDR3: CASAWGMGYTF. The CDR3 DNA sequence: TGTGCTTCGGCGTGGGGGATGGGCTACACCTTC.

This chain connects TRBV5-1 to TRBJ1-4; tentative D call: TRBD1 (6 bases). The V end lost 0 bases, the J end lost 8 bases, and 20 bases lay between the germline ends. Looked up from germline, CDR1 is SGHRS and CDR2 is YFSETQ. This CDR3 is built from 17 residues. CDR3 nucleotides: TGCGCCAGCAGCTTGGGAAACCGGATCGACGGGGGCGAAAAACTGTTTTTT. It encodes CASSLGNRIDGGEKLFF.

The genes are TRBV9 and TRBJ1-5, with D possibly TRBD1 on 5 matching bases. Germline V lookup: CDR1 SGDLS, CDR2 YYNGEE. This CDR3 contains 13 residues. Trimming stripped 0 bases from V and 6 bases from J, with 7 bases between. The CDR3 DNA reads TGTGCCAGCAGCGTAGGGACAACTCAGCCCCAGCATTTT. This codes for CASSVGTTQPQHF.

This rearrangement joins TRBV19 to TRBJ1-2; D is ambiguous. Trimming stripped 4 bases from V and 8 bases from J, with 17 bases between. The CDR3 has 14 residues. The germline gives CDR1 LNHDA, CDR2 SQIVND (reference sequence). This CDR3 reads CASSTPRVPEGYTF. In DNA form, the CDR3 reads TGTGCCAGTAGTACCCCAAGGGTGCCAGAAGGCTACACCTTC.

The V call is TRBV5-5, the J call TRBJ2-5, with D perhaps TRBD2 (5 bases). The CDR3 is 14 amino acids. CDR1 and CDR2 from the germline V gene are SGHKS and YYEKEE (reference sequence). V lost 0 bases to trimming and J lost 5 bases, with 11 bases between them. The CDR3 loop reads CASSLDGVGETQYF. DNA for the CDR3: TGTGCCAGCAGCTTGGACGGGGTCGGGGAGACCCAGTACTTC.

Only one count was recorded for this clone. This chain joins TRBV7-2 and TRBJ1-1; 7 nucleotides line up with TRBD1. Germline lookup yields CDR1 SGHTA and CDR2 FQGNSA. CDR3 length equals 15 residues. Trimming took 5 bases from V and 2 from J; bases not matched to a gene: 8. The CDR3 DNA reads TGTGCCAGCAGCCTAAGACAGGGTGGAAACACTGAAGCTTTCTTT. Translation: CASSLRQGGNTEAFF.

The chain uses TRBV18 and TRBJ2-5, with a weak D call TRBD2 (6 bases). This CDR3 is built from 14 residues. Trimming pared 0 bases from V and 2 bases from J, leaving 7 bases between. The germline CDR1 and CDR2 sequences are KGHSH and LQKENI. CDR3 bases: TGTGCCAGCTCACCACCGGGGAGGCAAGAGACCCAGTACTTC. It specifies CASSPPGRQETQYF. Combining the CDR3 with reference TRBV18 and TRBJ2-5 gives the whole variable domain NAGVMQNPRHLVRRRGQEARLRCSPMKGHSHVYWYRQLPEEGLKFMVYLQKENIIDESGMPKERFSAEFPKEGPSILRIQQVVRGDSAAYFCASSPPGRQETQYFGPGTRLLVL.